A single sample is the source of the 25 T cell receptor beta chains below, sequenced in a study of tumor and adjacent non-tumor tissue in lung cancer. RNA was extracted from bulk tissue without any cell sorting. The normal lung tissue was taken more than 3 cm from the tumor edge. TCRbeta libraries were built with three rounds of nested PCR, modified from ARM-PCR. Using its own MiXCR run on the multiplex PCR reads, TCRdb lists one record per CDR3 protein. The data show around 76,000 distinct CDR3 sequences, approximately 82% seen once. Material: distant non-tumor lung tissue. These receptors were collected from a man between 65 and 85 years old with non-small cell lung cancer.

Many counts were recorded for this clonotype. The V call is TRBV20-1, the J call TRBJ1-2, with D unresolved. The germline V and J ends were trimmed by 4 bases and 5 bases, with 5 bases remaining between them. This CDR3 contains 10 residues. Germline CDR1 DFQATT, CDR2 SNEGSKA (reference sequence). CDR3 sequence (DNA): TGCAGTGCTACCGGATATGGCTACACCTTC. Its translation is CSATGYGYTF.

In its sample, this clonotype was seen a few times. The chain joins TRBV9 to TRBJ1-3; 9 positions match TRBD1. Looked up from germline, CDR1 is SGDLS and CDR2 is YYNGEE. The CDR3 is 14 amino acids. V shed 3 bases and J 4 bases; nucleotides not matched to a gene: 2. The CDR3 coding sequence is TGTGCCAGCAGCGCCGGGACAGGGGGAAACACCATATATTTT. Its translation is CASSAGTGGNTIYF.

This clonotype was detected a few times. V usage is TRBV6-1 and J usage is TRBJ2-1; 7 nucleotides match TRBD1. With V trimmed by 4 bases and J by 16 bases, 16 bases remained unmatched. CDR1 and CDR2 (germline): MNHNS, SASEGT. The CDR3 spans 14 residues. Here the CDR3 reads CASSGTGELDDQFF. As DNA, the CDR3 is TGTGCCAGCAGTGGGACAGGTGAATTGGATGATCAATTCTTC.

On this clonotype: An end of the junction differs from the germline gene, which may be a read error. The chain has TRBV5-4 and TRBJ2-3; either TRBD1 or TRBD2 may fit D (7 bases each). Germline CDR1 and CDR2: SGHNT and YYREEE (reference sequence). The CDR3 consists of 16 residues. The CDR3 reads CASCPTCGRGTDTQYF. The CDR3 region has the DNA TGTGCCAGCTGTCCGACTTGCGGGAGAGGGACAGATACGCAATATTTT. Variable domain in full (rest from reference TRBV5-4 and TRBJ2-3): ETGVTQSPTHLIKTRGQQVTLRCSSQSGHNTVSWYQQALGQGPQFIFQYYREEENGRGNFPPRFSGLQFPNYSSELNVNALELDDSALYLCASCPTCGRGTDTQYFGPGTRLTVL.

The V and J genes are TRBV5-6 and TRBJ2-1; D is unresolved. Germline CDR1 reads SGHDT; CDR2 reads YYEEEE. CDR3 size: 16 residues. The germline V and J ends were trimmed by 5 bases and 1 base, with 16 bases remaining between them. The CDR3 DNA sequence: TGTGCCAGCAGTTCCGGTAGGGTGAGTTCCTACAATGAGCAGTTCTTC. This sequence encodes CASSSGRVSSYNEQFF.

Turning to this clonotype: One end of the junction does not line up with germline, which may come from a read error. J is TRBJ1-6 and V is TRBV6-1, with D tentatively TRBD1 (5 bases). This CDR3 contains 14 residues. Looked up from germline, CDR1 is MNHNS and CDR2 is SASEGT. The CDR3 is CASSDGSGYSSLHF. Here the CDR3 DNA reads TGTGCCAGCAGTGATGGGTCAGGGTATTCATCCCTCCATTTT.

This clonotype was seen only once. The chain links TRBV29-1 to TRBJ2-7; 8 positions match TRBD1. The CDR3 has 13 amino acids. Germline lookup yields CDR1 SQVTM and CDR2 ANQGSEA. J was trimmed by 6 bases and V by 7 bases; bases with no gene match: 11. CDR3 in amino acids: CSATGDRSFEQYF. CDR3 bases: TGCAGCGCAACCGGGGACAGGAGTTTCGAGCAGTACTTC.

This clonotype was seen ten or more times. The rearrangement joins TRBV6-6 to TRBJ1-6; the D gene is possibly TRBD1 (6 bases). The CDR3 contains 15 residues. Germline CDR1 MNHNY, CDR2 SVGAGI (reference sequence). With 7 bases removed from V and 10 bases from J, the gap between germline ends came to 20 bases. The CDR3 coding sequence is TGTGCCAGCATTCGGGACACCACTTGGGTGTCACCCCTCCACTTT. This codes for CASIRDTTWVSPLHF.

For this clonotype: Germline and junction disagree at one end, which may indicate a read error. The V and J genes are TRBV29-1 and TRBJ1-2; no reliable D call. Germline assignment: CDR1 SQVTM and CDR2 ANQGSEA. The CDR3 runs to 16 residues. CDR3 residues: CTVVTYQSSGEDGYTF. The DNA for the CDR3 is TGCACCGTTGTCACCTATCAATCCTCGGGAGAAGATGGTTACACCTTC.

As to this clonotype: A read error may account for a junction end that differs from germline. The CDR3 loop is CASSSGRGNSYNEQFF. The CDR3 coding sequence is TGTGCCAGCAGCTCCGGTAGGGGGAACTCCTACAATGAGCAGTTCTTT. V gene TRBV5-6 combines with J gene TRBJ2-1, with D possibly being TRBD1 (6 bases). Germline V CDR1 and CDR2: SGHDT, YYEEEE. This CDR3 spans 16 amino acids.

This clonotype was recorded many times. This chain uses TRBV5-4 with TRBJ1-1, with 8 bases aligning to TRBD1. V was pared by 0 bases and J by 6 bases, with 10 bases of the junction left unmatched. The CDR3 length is 16 residues. CDR1 is SGHNT and CDR2 is YYREEE in the germline V gene (reference sequence). CDR3: CASSLGSGGPFAEAFF. CDR3 nucleotides: TGTGCCAGCAGCTTGGGTTCAGGGGGCCCATTCGCTGAAGCTTTCTTT. The full variable domain, its missing parts supplied by reference TRBV5-4 and TRBJ1-1, is ETGVTQSPTHLIKTRGQQVTLRCSSQSGHNTVSWYQQALGQGPQFIFQYYREEENGRGNFPPRFSGLQFPNYSSELNVNALELDDSALYLCASSLGSGGPFAEAFFGQGTRLTVV.

This clonotype was seen only a few times. It may be a read error: a sequence one base away is much more abundant. This sequence joins TRBV5-5 and TRBJ1-2; D is possibly TRBD1 (5 bases). Per the germline V gene, CDR1 is SGHKS and CDR2 is YYEKEE (reference sequence). This CDR3 has 13 residues. V was cut by 6 bases and J by 4 bases, with 13 bases left in between. The CDR3 is CASMGLPLYGYTF. CDR3 DNA sequence: TGTGCCAGCATGGGGCTGCCCCTCTATGGCTACACCTTC.

A word on this clonotype: Lacking the conserved final phenylalanine or tryptophan, this CDR3 likely reflects a read error. The gene calls are TRBV11-3 and TRBJ1-1, with 7 bases fitting TRBD1. CDR1 and CDR2 from the germline V gene are SGHNT and YENEEA. V gave up 7 bases and J gave up 0 bases; unmatched junction bases: 11. The CDR3 is 16 residues long. CDR3 amino acids: CASNIRDRTLNTEAFI. The DNA for the CDR3 is TGTGCCAGCAATATCCGGGACAGAACCCTGAACACTGAAGCTTTCATT.

This clonotype was observed many times. V and J are TRBV20-1 and TRBJ2-5, with D possibly matching TRBD2 (5 bases). V lost 2 bases and J lost 5, with 18 bases in between. The CDR3 is made up of 15 amino acids. CDR1 is DFQATT and CDR2 is SNEGSKA in the germline V gene (reference sequence). As DNA, the CDR3 is TGCAGTGCTAGACCACCCCGGGGAATACTGGAGACCCAGTACTTC. Amino acid sequence: CSARPPRGILETQYF.

With regard to this clonotype: A read error may explain this, as a much larger clone is one base away. The chain combines TRBV2 with TRBJ1-5; D unresolved. Germline V CDR1 and CDR2: SNHLY, FYNNEI. V dropped 4 bases and J dropped 11 bases, with 15 bases sitting between them. This CDR3 has 13 residues. The CDR3 reads CASSGYKGQSQHF. The DNA of the CDR3 is TGTGCCAGCAGTGGGTATAAAGGGCAGTCCCAGCATTTT.

This clonotype has at least ten counts. J is TRBJ2-3 and V is TRBV2; D is perhaps TRBD2 (5 bases). Germline assignment: CDR1 SNHLY and CDR2 FYNNEI. The CDR3 consists of 16 residues. The ends were cut back, 0 bases at V and 0 bases at J, with 10 bases in the middle. Here the CDR3 DNA reads TGTGCCAGCAGTGAAGCGGACTTCCCCAGCACAGATACGCAGTATTTT. It codes for CASSEADFPSTDTQYF.

This clonotype was observed a single time. One junction end does not reproduce the germline sequence, and a read error may be involved. This sequence joins TRBV5-1 and TRBJ1-1; no clear D gene. This CDR3 comprises 13 residues. CDR1 is SGHRS, CDR2 YFSETQ, per germline. Here the CDR3 DNA reads TGCGCCAACAGCATGTATTGGGGAGCTGAAGCTTTCTTT. Residues: CANSMYWGAEAFF.

This clonotype was counted many times. V usage is TRBV4-3 and J usage is TRBJ2-7; TRBD2 aligns across 7 bases. Trimming cost V 0 bases and J 4 bases; bases outside gene matches: 6. The germline gives CDR1 LGHNA, CDR2 YSLEER. The CDR3 covers 15 residues. CDR3 in DNA: TGCGCCAGCAGCCAAGACCGGGACTATGGATACGAGCAGTACTTC. Protein product: CASSQDRDYGYEQYF.

Turning to this clonotype: A junction boundary mismatches the germline segment, possibly from a read error. The rearrangement joins TRBV7-8 to TRBJ2-1, with D possibly matching TRBD2 (5 bases). Germline V gene lookup returns CDR1 SGHVS and CDR2 FQNEAQ. CDR3 length: 13 residues. CDR3 loop: CASSLVLRDEQLF. CDR3 coding DNA: TGTGCCAGCAGCTTAGTGCTGAGGGATGAGCAGTTATTC.

Comment on this clonotype: Sequence at one end of the junction differs from germline and may be a read error. The chain joins TRBV29-1 to TRBJ2-7, with TRBD2 identical over 7 bases. The CDR3 consists of 14 residues. Germline CDR1 and CDR2: SQVTM and ANQGSEA. The CDR3 nucleotides are TGCAGCGCCCGAGGATCGGGACTAAATTACGAGCAGTACTTT. Translated: CSARGSGLNYEQYF.

About this clonotype: One end of the junction does not line up with germline, which may come from a read error. The gene calls are TRBV12-3 or TRBV12-4 and TRBJ2-3; D uncertain. There are 17 residues in the CDR3. CDR3 protein: CVSSFSIGNIVTYSQYF. As DNA, the CDR3 is TGTGTCAGCAGTTTTAGCATAGGGAACATTGTGACATATTCGCAGTATTTT.

A remark on this clonotype: At one of its ends the junction is not consistent with the germline gene, which may arise from a read error. The chain links TRBV11-2 to TRBJ2-7, with a tentative D call TRBD1 (5 bases). In germline, CDR1 is SGHAT, CDR2 FQNNGV. The CDR3 length is 15 residues. CDR3 bases: TGTGCCAGCAGCCTAGATCATGGGGCCCCCAACGAGCAGTACTTC. This codes for CASSLDHGAPNEQYF. Combining the CDR3 with reference TRBV11-2 and TRBJ2-7 gives the whole variable domain EAGVAQSPRYKIIEKRQSVAFWCNPISGHATLYWYQQILGQGPKLLIQFQNNGVVDDSQLPKDRFSAERLKGVDSTLKIQPAKLEDSAVYLCASSLDHGAPNEQYFGPGTRLTVT.

The chain combines TRBV24-1 with TRBJ1-5; TRBD1 matches at 7 bases. Germline V gene lookup returns CDR1 KGHDR and CDR2 SFDVKD. The CDR3 loop spans 16 amino acids. The V segment lost 4 bases and the J segment 1 base; nucleotides outside the gene matches: 6. The CDR3 sequence: CATSDNQGGSNQPQHF. DNA for the CDR3: TGTGCCACCAGTGACAACCAGGGGGGGAGCAATCAGCCCCAGCATTTT.

Concerning this clonotype: This may arise from a read error, as a much more abundant clone is one base away. The CDR3 does not end in the conserved phenylalanine or tryptophan, so this is likely a read error. The V call is TRBV6-2 or TRBV6-3, the J call TRBJ1-2; D is unclear. The CDR3 has 11 amino acids. V lost 5 bases and J 4 bases, leaving 5 bases between the germline ends. Germline V lookup: CDR1 MNHEY, CDR2 SVGEGT. The CDR3 region has the DNA TGTGCCAGCAGTAAAGGCTATGGCTACACCATC. Translating gives CASSKGYGYTI.

This clonotype occurred a few times. A much larger clone lies one base from this, so it may be a read error. The genes are TRBV6-5 and TRBJ1-3; 7 bases line up with TRBD1. The CDR3 loop spans 15 amino acids. CDR1 and CDR2 from the germline V gene are MNHEY and SVGAGI. The CDR3 DNA follows: TGTGTCAGCAGCCCAGGACAGGTCTGGGGAAACACCATATATTTT. It specifies CVSSPGQVWGNTIYF.